These T cell receptor beta chains were read from a single sample in a study of shared clonotypes between healthy human individuals. The protocol was immunoSEQ multiplex PCR, while the TCRdb copy is restricted to in-frame clones and leaves out a portion. The table records about 490,000 clones, around 73% of them present only once. The sequenced sample consisted of PBMCs. The receptors derive from a woman aged 40 to 49 in good health. Some clones in this sample may be carry-over from other donors' samples. Both conserved end residues are part of each CDR3. The D gene is left open where the match is weak. Where a row states a size, it is once, few, many or the class of an expanded clone; other rows omit it.

v_gene: TRBV7-3
j_gene: TRBJ2-4
abundance: NA
d_gene: NA
CDR3aa: CASSLHPGHPVQYF

v_gene: TRBV11-2
j_gene: TRBJ2-1
abundance: NA
d_gene: NA
CDR3aa: CASSSSASSYNEQFF

v_gene: TRBV5-1
j_gene: TRBJ2-7
abundance: once
d_gene: TRBD1
CDR3aa: CASSFLQGDYEQYF

v_gene: TRBV6-5
j_gene: TRBJ1-2
abundance: NA
d_gene: NA
CDR3aa: CASSPRGLSRNTF

v_gene: TRBV5-4
j_gene: TRBJ2-5
abundance: once
d_gene: NA
CDR3aa: CASSLAEAAQETQYF

v_gene: TRBV18
j_gene: TRBJ2-2
abundance: NA
d_gene: NA
CDR3aa: CASSPSPRGELFF

v_gene: TRBV4-3
j_gene: TRBJ2-3
abundance: NA
d_gene: NA
CDR3aa: CASSQDRGRRTDTQYF

v_gene: TRBV28
j_gene: TRBJ1-3
abundance: NA
d_gene: NA
CDR3aa: CASSFSPGAGNTIYF

v_gene: TRBV30
j_gene: TRBJ1-2
abundance: NA
d_gene: TRBD1
CDR3aa: CAWESGGLIYGYTF

v_gene: TRBV30
j_gene: TRBJ2-7
abundance: NA
d_gene: NA
CDR3aa: CAWSVSYEQYF

v_gene: TRBV10-1
j_gene: TRBJ2-5
abundance: NA
d_gene: NA
CDR3aa: CASSESLQETQYF

v_gene: TRBV7-2
j_gene: TRBJ2-1
abundance: NA
d_gene: NA
CDR3aa: CASSLEVNEQFF

v_gene: TRBV7-2
j_gene: TRBJ2-7
abundance: few
d_gene: TRBD1
CDR3aa: CASSPDRVSYEQYF

v_gene: TRBV6-4
j_gene: TRBJ2-3
abundance: NA
d_gene: NA
CDR3aa: CASSDSVRDSDTQYF

v_gene: TRBV7-8
j_gene: TRBJ1-1
abundance: NA
d_gene: NA
CDR3aa: CASTTPQVNTEAFF

v_gene: TRBV19
j_gene: TRBJ2-5
abundance: NA
d_gene: NA
CDR3aa: CASSRPLETQYF